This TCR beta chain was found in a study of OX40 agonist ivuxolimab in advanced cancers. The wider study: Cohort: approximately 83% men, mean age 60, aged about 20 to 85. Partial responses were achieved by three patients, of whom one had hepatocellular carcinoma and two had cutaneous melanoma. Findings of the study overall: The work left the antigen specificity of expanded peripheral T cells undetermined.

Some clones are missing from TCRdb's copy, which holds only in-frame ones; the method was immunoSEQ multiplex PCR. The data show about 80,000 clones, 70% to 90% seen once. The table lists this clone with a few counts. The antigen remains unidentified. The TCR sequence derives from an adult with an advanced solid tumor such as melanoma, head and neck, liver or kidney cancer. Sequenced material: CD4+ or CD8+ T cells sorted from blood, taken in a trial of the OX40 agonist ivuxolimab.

The CDR3 region is CASSEMGQGGGNIQYF. The CDR3 region has the DNA TGCGCCAGCAGCGAGATGGGACAGGGCGGCGGAAACATTCAGTACTTC. The rearrangement uses TRBV5-1 and TRBJ2-4; 9 nucleotides line up with TRBD1. Trimming removed 4 bases from V and 6 bases from J; junction bases left unmatched: 11. CDR1 SGHRS and CDR2 YFSETQ come from the germline V gene. CDR3 size: 16 residues.